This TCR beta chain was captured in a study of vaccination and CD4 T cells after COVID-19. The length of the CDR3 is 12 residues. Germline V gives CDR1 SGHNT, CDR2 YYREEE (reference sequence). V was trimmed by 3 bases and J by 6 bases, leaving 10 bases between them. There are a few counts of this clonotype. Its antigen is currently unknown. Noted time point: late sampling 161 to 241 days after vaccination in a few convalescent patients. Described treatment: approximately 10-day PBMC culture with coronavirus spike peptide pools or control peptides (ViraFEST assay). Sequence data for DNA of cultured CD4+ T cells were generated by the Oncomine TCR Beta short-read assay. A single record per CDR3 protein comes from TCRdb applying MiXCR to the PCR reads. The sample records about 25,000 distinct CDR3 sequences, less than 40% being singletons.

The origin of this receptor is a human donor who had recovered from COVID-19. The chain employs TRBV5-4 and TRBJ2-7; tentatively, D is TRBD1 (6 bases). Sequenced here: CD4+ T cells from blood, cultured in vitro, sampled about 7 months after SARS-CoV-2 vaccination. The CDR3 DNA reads TGTGCCAGCAGCTGGTCACAGGGCGAGCAGTACTTC. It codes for CASSWSQGEQYF.